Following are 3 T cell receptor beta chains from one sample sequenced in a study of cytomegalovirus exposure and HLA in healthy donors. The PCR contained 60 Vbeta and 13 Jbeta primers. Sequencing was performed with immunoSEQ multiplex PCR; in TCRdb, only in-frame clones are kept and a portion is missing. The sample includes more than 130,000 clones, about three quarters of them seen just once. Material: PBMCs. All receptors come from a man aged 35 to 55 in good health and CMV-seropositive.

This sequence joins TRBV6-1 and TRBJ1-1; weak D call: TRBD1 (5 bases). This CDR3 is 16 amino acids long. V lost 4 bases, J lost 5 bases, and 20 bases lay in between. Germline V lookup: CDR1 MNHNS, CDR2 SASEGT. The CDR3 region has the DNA TGTGCCAGCAGTGCCCTGAGGGTCAACGGGGGGACTGAAGCTTTCTTT. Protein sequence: CASSALRVNGGTEAFF.

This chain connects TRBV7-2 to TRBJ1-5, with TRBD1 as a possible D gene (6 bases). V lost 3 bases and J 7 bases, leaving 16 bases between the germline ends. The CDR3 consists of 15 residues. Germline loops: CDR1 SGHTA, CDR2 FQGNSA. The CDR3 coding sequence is TGTGCCAGCAGCTTCGTACAGGGTGGCGGGCAGCCCCAGCATTTT. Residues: CASSFVQGGGQPQHF. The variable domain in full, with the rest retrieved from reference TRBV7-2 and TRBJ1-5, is GAGVSQSPSNKVTEKGKDVELRCDPISGHTALYWYRQSLGQGLEFLIYFQGNSAPDKSGLPSDRFSAERTGGSVSTLTIQRTQQEDSAVYLCASSFVQGGGQPQHFGDGTRLSIL.

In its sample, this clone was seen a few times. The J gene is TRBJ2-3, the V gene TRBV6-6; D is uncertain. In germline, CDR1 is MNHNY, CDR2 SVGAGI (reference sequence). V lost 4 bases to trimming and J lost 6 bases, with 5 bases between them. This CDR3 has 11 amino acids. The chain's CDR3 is CASSLVDTQYF. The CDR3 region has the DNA TGTGCCAGCAGTTTAGTGGATACGCAGTATTTT.